This is a list of T cell receptor beta chains from one sample in a study of cytomegalovirus exposure and HLA in healthy donors. Method: immunoSEQ multiplex PCR; TCRdb's copy keeps in-frame clones and lacks some. Of 65,000 or so clones listed, approximately 78% are singletons. Sequencing was carried out using PBMCs. The source of these receptors is a girl aged 10-17 years in good health and CMV-seropositive. Each CDR3 is given with its conserved first and last residue. The D gene is left open where the match is weak. Some rows mark clone size as missing; the rest say once, few, many or name a class of expanded clone.

V	J	D	size	DNA	CDR3
TRBV30	TRBJ1-2	.	.	TGTGCCTGGAGTGTGCTTTCAGGGCAGGCCTATGGCTACACCTTC	CAWSVLSGQAYGYTF
TRBV7-2	TRBJ2-7	TRBD2	.	TGTGCCAGCAGCTTACTTAGCGGGGGGTACTCCTACGAGCAGTACTTC	CASSLLSGGYSYEQYF
TRBV7-2	TRBJ2-7	.	.	TGTGCCAGCAGCCCTGAGGTGGGGGCGAGCTACGAGCAGTACTTC	CASSPEVGASYEQYF
TRBV7-2	TRBJ2-5	.	.	TGTGCCAGCAGCCGAGACGGGGGACAAGAGACCCAGTACTTC	CASSRDGGQETQYF
TRBV5-1	TRBJ2-3	.	.	TGCGCCAGCAGCTTGGGATCTCTAGTCGGGGGGCCCTTCAGCCATTTT	CASSLGSLVGGPFSHF
TRBV5-6	TRBJ2-3	.	few	TGTGCCAGCAGTCCAGAGCGGGCAGATACGCAGTATTTT	CASSPERADTQYF
TRBV5-1	TRBJ1-2	.	.	TGCGCCAGCAGCTCGACAGGATCTAACTATGGCTACACCTTC	CASSSTGSNYGYTF
TRBV28	TRBJ1-5	.	.	TGTGCCAGCAGTTTCCGTCAGCCCCAGCATTTT	CASSFRQPQHF
TRBV9	TRBJ2-1	TRBD2	.	TGTGCCAGCAGCCCCCGAGTAGCGGGGTCCTACAATGAGCAGTTCTTC	CASSPRVAGSYNEQFF
TRBV6-5	TRBJ2-1	TRBD1	.	TGTGCCAGCAGTTACGGGACAGTGGGAAATGAGCAGTTCTTC	CASSYGTVGNEQFF
TRBV7-2	TRBJ1-5	.	.	TGTGCCAGCAGCCTACTTACAGGGAGCGGTCAGCCCCAGCATTTT	CASSLLTGSGQPQHF
TRBV6-6	TRBJ2-7	.	.	TGTGCCAGCAGTTTCGGGGATACTTCCGAGCAGTACTTC	CASSFGDTSEQYF
TRBV5-1	TRBJ1-2	.	few	TGCGCCAGCACCAGGGGTCTGGGACCTAACTATGGCTACACCTTC	CASTRGLGPNYGYTF
TRBV6-1	TRBJ1-1	.	.	TGTGCCAGCAGTGAAGTTGGGGAGTCCCCTGAAGCTTTCTTT	CASSEVGESPEAFF
TRBV6-5	TRBJ1-3	.	.	TGTGCCAGCAGAACAGGGTCTGGAAACACCATATATTTT	CASRTGSGNTIYF
TRBV25-1	TRBJ2-5	.	.	TGTGCCAGCAGTGAAGCAGAATACCAAGTGGAGACCCAGTACTTC	CASSEAEYQVETQYF
TRBV27	TRBJ1-6	TRBD1	.	TGTGCCAGCAGCCGGGGACAGATCAATTCACCCCTCCACTTT	CASSRGQINSPLHF
TRBV2	TRBJ1-2	TRBD1	.	TGTGCCAGCCTGGACAGGGACTATGGCTACACCTTC	CASLDRDYGYTF
TRBV29-1	TRBJ2-7	.	.	TGCAGCGTCTCACCTCGCGGGGCGGGCACCTACGAGCAGTACTTC	CSVSPRGAGTYEQYF
TRBV5-1	TRBJ1-2	.	.	TGCGCCAGCAGCCCGGGGGGGGTTGGCTACACCTTC	CASSPGGVGYTF
TRBV27	TRBJ2-7	.	.	TGTGCCAGCAGTATTCTCCCCGGCTACGAGCAGTACTTC	CASSILPGYEQYF
TRBV4-3	TRBJ2-7	TRBD1	few	TGCGCCAGCAGCCATTCCGGGACAGGGGAGTACGAGCAGTACTTC	CASSHSGTGEYEQYF
TRBV2	TRBJ1-1	TRBD1	.	TGTGCCAGGGACAGGGCGTACACTGAAGCTTTCTTT	CARDRAYTEAFF
TRBV5-1	TRBJ1-6	.	.	TGCGCCAGCAGCTTGAGGGGGGGAAATTCACCCCTCCACTTT	CASSLRGGNSPLHF
TRBV5-4	TRBJ2-4	.	few	TGTGCCAGCAGCTCGCCCCGGGACATTCAGTACTTC	CASSSPRDIQYF
TRBV29-1	TRBJ2-1	.	.	TGCAGCGTTGAAGGTGTAGCCTACAATGAGCAGTTCTTC	CSVEGVAYNEQFF
TRBV18	TRBJ1-6	.	.	TGTGCCAGCTCACCACCGTCGGGGGTCGGTTCACCCCTCCACTTT	CASSPPSGVGSPLHF
TRBV4-1	TRBJ2-7	TRBD2	.	TGCGCCAGCAGCCAAATCGGGTGGGCTAGCGGGGGGGCCGGGTCCTACGAGCAGTACTTC	CASSQIGWASGGAGSYEQYF
TRBV2	TRBJ1-5	.	.	TGTGCCAGCAGTGCACCAGGGCTGCCCCAGCATTTT	CASSAPGLPQHF
TRBV4-1	TRBJ2-3	TRBD2	.	TGCGCCAGCAGCCAAGCCCCTAGCGGGAGTGGAGATACGCAGTATTTT	CASSQAPSGSGDTQYF
TRBV14	TRBJ1-2	TRBD1	.	TGTGCCAGCAGCCAAAGGACCGGGACAGCATATGGCTACACCTTC	CASSQRTGTAYGYTF
TRBV4-1	TRBJ2-7	.	.	TGCGCCAGCAGCCAAGAGCGGGCAGACTCCTACGAGCAGTACTTC	CASSQERADSYEQYF